These T cell receptor beta chains were read from a single sample in a study of CD8+CD57+ T cells in acquired aplastic anemia. TCRdb reprocessed the reads via MiXCR and lists one record per CDR3 protein. The data hold 150,000 or so distinct CDR3 sequences, with roughly 48% observed a single time. The sequenced material came from sorted CD4+, CD8+, or CD8+CD57+ T cells (not recorded which) from PBMCs. The source is a human donor with aplastic anemia. Each CDR3 is given with its conserved first and last residue. A D gene is named only where the DNA matches it firmly. Clone size, where shown, is once, few, many, or a class for clones that have expanded.

J gene: TRBJ2-2
clone size: many
D gene: TRBD1
V gene: TRBV16
CDR3 DNA: TGTGCCAGCAGCCCAAGGGGACAGGGAAGCACCGGGGAGCTGTTTTTT
CDR3 protein: CASSPRGQGSTGELFF

J gene: TRBJ2-2
clone size: NA
D gene: NA
V gene: TRBV10-3
CDR3 DNA: TGTACCAGCAGCCTCCGGACCGGGGAGCTGTTTTTT
CDR3 protein: CTSSLRTGELFF

J gene: TRBJ2-3
clone size: few
D gene: TRBD2
V gene: TRBV4-1
CDR3 DNA: TGCGCCAGCAGCCAAGATTGGGATGCAAGCGGGGGGGGGATTGCAGATACGCAGTATTTT
CDR3 protein: CASSQDWDASGGGIADTQYF

J gene: TRBJ1-3
clone size: NA
D gene: NA
V gene: TRBV30
CDR3 DNA: TGTGCCTGGAGTGTTAGAAACACCATATATTTT
CDR3 protein: CAWSVRNTIYF

J gene: TRBJ1-2
clone size: NA
D gene: TRBD1
V gene: TRBV19
CDR3 DNA: TGTGCCAGTAGTCCCGGGACAGGGAACACTGGCTACACCTTC
CDR3 protein: CASSPGTGNTGYTF

J gene: TRBJ2-7
clone size: many
D gene: TRBD2
V gene: TRBV3-1
CDR3 DNA: TGTGCCAGCAGCCAGGCGGTCGCGGGGGGGCCCTACGAGCAGTACTTC
CDR3 protein: CASSQAVAGGPYEQYF

J gene: TRBJ1-5
clone size: NA
D gene: NA
V gene: TRBV7-9
CDR3 DNA: TGTGCCAGCAGCTCTGATGAAAATCAGCCCCAGCATTTT
CDR3 protein: CASSSDENQPQHF

J gene: TRBJ2-7
clone size: NA
D gene: NA
V gene: TRBV27
CDR3 DNA: TGTGCCAGCAGTTTAGTTGTTTCAACGCGCGAGCAGTACTTC
CDR3 protein: CASSLVVSTREQYF

J gene: TRBJ2-7
clone size: many
D gene: NA
V gene: TRBV20-1
CDR3 DNA: TGCAGTGCTAGTGGCCAAGGCCTTGAGCAGTACTTC
CDR3 protein: CSASGQGLEQYF

J gene: TRBJ2-5
clone size: NA
D gene: NA
V gene: TRBV15
CDR3 DNA: TGTGCCACCAGCACAGGACTGCAAGAGACCCAGTACTTC
CDR3 protein: CATSTGLQETQYF

J gene: TRBJ2-2
clone size: few
D gene: NA
V gene: TRBV9
CDR3 DNA: TGTGCCAGCAGCGTAGGAGGGGGGGGAAACCACCTCACCGGGGAGCTGTTTTTT
CDR3 protein: CASSVGGGGNHLTGELFF

J gene: TRBJ2-1
clone size: few
D gene: TRBD1
V gene: TRBV25-1
CDR3 DNA: TGTGCCAGCAGTGGGGGGACAGGGTTGTCCAATGAGCAGTTCTTC
CDR3 protein: CASSGGTGLSNEQFF

J gene: TRBJ1-5
clone size: NA
D gene: NA
V gene: TRBV10-3
CDR3 DNA: TGTGCCATCAGTGTAGGGGTCCTGGGTCAGCCCCAGCATTTT
CDR3 protein: CAISVGVLGQPQHF

J gene: TRBJ1-5
clone size: many
D gene: TRBD1
V gene: TRBV12-3/TRBV12-4
CDR3 DNA: TGTGCCAGCAGACCTGGACAGGGCGATCAGCCCCAGCATTTT
CDR3 protein: CASRPGQGDQPQHF

J gene: TRBJ2-1
clone size: NA
D gene: NA
V gene: TRBV19
CDR3 DNA: TGTGCCAGTAGTATGGGATTGGACAATGAGCAGTTCTTC
CDR3 protein: CASSMGLDNEQFF

J gene: TRBJ2-5
clone size: NA
D gene: TRBD2
V gene: TRBV7-8
CDR3 DNA: TGTGCCAGCAGCTTAGCGAAGACTAGCGGGGGGCATAAGAAGTACTTC
CDR3 protein: CASSLAKTSGGHKKYF

J gene: TRBJ2-5
clone size: many
D gene: NA
V gene: TRBV13
CDR3 DNA: TGTGCCAGCAGCTTAGGTTTGGAGACCCAGTACTTC
CDR3 protein: CASSLGLETQYF

J gene: TRBJ1-2
clone size: NA
D gene: TRBD1
V gene: TRBV29-1
CDR3 DNA: TGCAGCGCCGAGGAGGGACAGGGAAGCTGGCTTTCCTATGGCTACACCTTC
CDR3 protein: CSAEEGQGSWLSYGYTF

J gene: TRBJ2-5
clone size: NA
D gene: TRBD2
V gene: TRBV27
CDR3 DNA: TGTGCCAGCACTCCCCTGGGACTAGCCGGTGCGGGCCAAGAGACCCAGTACTTC
CDR3 protein: CASTPLGLAGAGQETQYF

J gene: TRBJ2-5
clone size: NA
D gene: TRBD2
V gene: TRBV6-2/TRBV6-3
CDR3 DNA: TGTGCCAGCAGTTCGCAGCGGGGGGCACAAGAGACCCAGTACTTC
CDR3 protein: CASSSQRGAQETQYF

J gene: TRBJ1-4
clone size: NA
D gene: NA
V gene: TRBV2
CDR3 DNA: TGTGCCAGCGGAGAGAGGGCGACCAATGAAAAACTGTTTTTT
CDR3 protein: CASGERATNEKLFF

J gene: TRBJ1-5
clone size: NA
D gene: NA
V gene: TRBV3-1
CDR3 DNA: TGTGCCAGCAGCCAAGATCTGGCAGGGCGGCCCCAGCATTTT
CDR3 protein: CASSQDLAGRPQHF

J gene: TRBJ2-7
clone size: NA
D gene: TRBD1
V gene: TRBV10-3
CDR3 DNA: TGTGCCATCGCCAGGGGGCTGGAGCAGTACTTC
CDR3 protein: CAIARGLEQYF

J gene: TRBJ2-5
clone size: few
D gene: NA
V gene: TRBV9
CDR3 DNA: TGTGCCAGCAGCGCTACAGGGTTGGAGACCCAGTACTTC
CDR3 protein: CASSATGLETQYF

J gene: TRBJ1-2
clone size: few
D gene: NA
V gene: TRBV10-2
CDR3 DNA: TGCGCCAGCAGCCCTGGGACCGCTGGGTATGGCTACACCTTC
CDR3 protein: CASSPGTAGYGYTF

J gene: TRBJ2-7
clone size: NA
D gene: TRBD1
V gene: TRBV7-9
CDR3 DNA: TGTGCCAGCAGCCCTGGACAGGGGGTTTACGAGCAGTACTTC
CDR3 protein: CASSPGQGVYEQYF

J gene: TRBJ2-2
clone size: few
D gene: TRBD1
V gene: TRBV6-6
CDR3 DNA: TGTGCCAGCAGTTACTCCCCCGGGACAGGGACCGGGGAGCTGTTTTTT
CDR3 protein: CASSYSPGTGTGELFF

J gene: TRBJ1-2
clone size: NA
D gene: NA
V gene: TRBV7-8
CDR3 DNA: TGTGCCAGCAGTTTGGCGCAGGAGGGTGGCTACACCTTC
CDR3 protein: CASSLAQEGGYTF

J gene: TRBJ2-5
clone size: few
D gene: TRBD2
V gene: TRBV18
CDR3 DNA: TGTGCCAGCTCACCCTGGACTAGCGGGCCCCGGGAGACCCAGTACTTC
CDR3 protein: CASSPWTSGPRETQYF

J gene: TRBJ2-5
clone size: many
D gene: NA
V gene: TRBV11-2
CDR3 DNA: TGTGCCAGCAGCGTCCGGGACCTAGTGGAGACCCAGTACTTC
CDR3 protein: CASSVRDLVETQYF

J gene: TRBJ2-5
clone size: NA
D gene: TRBD2
V gene: TRBV7-2
CDR3 DNA: TGTGCCAGCAGCCTACGAGCGGGAGCTTTTCGAGAGACCCAGTACTTC
CDR3 protein: CASSLRAGAFRETQYF

J gene: TRBJ2-1
clone size: few
D gene: NA
V gene: TRBV29-1
CDR3 DNA: TGCAGCGTTGATCCCGGAGTCGGCTCCTACAATGAGCAGTTCTTC
CDR3 protein: CSVDPGVGSYNEQFF

J gene: TRBJ2-7
clone size: NA
D gene: TRBD1
V gene: TRBV7-9
CDR3 DNA: TGTGCCAGCAGCTTAAGGGGCGCAGGGGGAAACGAGCAGTACTTC
CDR3 protein: CASSLRGAGGNEQYF

J gene: TRBJ2-7
clone size: many
D gene: NA
V gene: TRBV7-9
CDR3 DNA: TGTGCCAGCAGTCACCCCGGGACCCCAGGTGACGAGCAGTACTTC
CDR3 protein: CASSHPGTPGDEQYF

J gene: TRBJ2-1
clone size: few
D gene: NA
V gene: TRBV2
CDR3 DNA: TGTGCCAGCAGCCCCCGGTCGCCAGAGGAGTTCTTC
CDR3 protein: CASSPRSPEEFF

J gene: TRBJ2-5
clone size: few
D gene: NA
V gene: TRBV6-1
CDR3 DNA: TGTGCCAGCAGTGACAGGGGTTCCTCAAAAGAGACCCAGTACTTC
CDR3 protein: CASSDRGSSKETQYF

J gene: TRBJ1-2
clone size: NA
D gene: NA
V gene: TRBV3-1
CDR3 DNA: TGTGCCAGCAGCCAAGAAGTTGGGGTGGGTGACTATGGCTACACCTTC
CDR3 protein: CASSQEVGVGDYGYTF

J gene: TRBJ2-1
clone size: few
D gene: TRBD1
V gene: TRBV6-2/TRBV6-3
CDR3 DNA: TGTGCCAGCTGGGGTTGGGGCAGGGGGCTTGGTGAGCAGTTCTTC
CDR3 protein: CASWGWGRGLGEQFF

J gene: TRBJ1-3
clone size: many
D gene: TRBD1
V gene: TRBV5-5
CDR3 DNA: TGTGCCAGCAGCGGGGACAGCAAAGGAAACACCATATATTTT
CDR3 protein: CASSGDSKGNTIYF

J gene: TRBJ1-6
clone size: NA
D gene: NA
V gene: TRBV2
CDR3 DNA: TGTGCCAGCAGGGAACCAGGCTACAATTCACCCCTCCACTTT
CDR3 protein: CASREPGYNSPLHF

J gene: TRBJ2-3
clone size: many
D gene: NA
V gene: TRBV7-9
CDR3 DNA: TGTGCCAGCAGCTTAGCGGAGGGTACGGGGACGGATACGCAGTATTTT
CDR3 protein: CASSLAEGTGTDTQYF

J gene: TRBJ2-7
clone size: NA
D gene: TRBD2
V gene: TRBV10-2
CDR3 DNA: TGCGCCGGCAGTGGTAGCGGGGGGCCCTACGAGCAGTACTTC
CDR3 protein: CAGSGSGGPYEQYF

J gene: TRBJ2-7
clone size: NA
D gene: NA
V gene: TRBV25-1
CDR3 DNA: TGTGCCAGCAGCTTGGAAGGGCTGGGGCTCGATCAGTACTTC
CDR3 protein: CASSLEGLGLDQYF

J gene: TRBJ1-2
clone size: once
D gene: NA
V gene: TRBV24-1
CDR3 DNA: TGTGCCACCAGTGATCGGAGCAGGGCTAAAGGCTACACCTTC
CDR3 protein: CATSDRSRAKGYTF

J gene: TRBJ2-3
clone size: many
D gene: NA
V gene: TRBV5-1
CDR3 DNA: TGCGCCAGCAGCCTTAGGACGGAGGATACGCAGTATTTT
CDR3 protein: CASSLRTEDTQYF

J gene: TRBJ2-5
clone size: many
D gene: NA
V gene: TRBV14
CDR3 DNA: TGTGCCAGCAGCCAAGATGCAGGACTACGGACCCAGTACTTC
CDR3 protein: CASSQDAGLRTQYF